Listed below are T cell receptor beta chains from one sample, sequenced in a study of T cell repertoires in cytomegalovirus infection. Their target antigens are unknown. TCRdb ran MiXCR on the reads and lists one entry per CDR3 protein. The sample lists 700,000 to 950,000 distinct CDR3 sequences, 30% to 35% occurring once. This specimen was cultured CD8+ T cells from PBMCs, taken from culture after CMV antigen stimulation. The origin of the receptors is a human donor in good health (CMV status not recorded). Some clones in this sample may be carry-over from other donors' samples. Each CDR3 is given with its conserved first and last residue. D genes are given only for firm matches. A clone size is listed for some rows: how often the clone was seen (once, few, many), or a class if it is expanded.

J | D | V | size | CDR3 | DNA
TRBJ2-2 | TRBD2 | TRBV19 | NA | CASSIKAGVGTGELFF | TGTGCCAGTAGTATCAAGGCGGGGGTAGGCACCGGGGAGCTGTTTTTT
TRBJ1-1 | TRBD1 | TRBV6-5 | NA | CASSKGQGHTEAFF | TGTGCCAGCAGTAAGGGACAGGGACACACTGAAGCTTTCTTT
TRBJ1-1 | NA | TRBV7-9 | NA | CASSLGPLEGTEAFF | TGTGCCAGCAGCTTAGGCCCTCTTGAGGGGACTGAAGCTTTCTTT
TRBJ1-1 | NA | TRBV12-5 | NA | CASDDHKTTEAFF | TGTGCTAGTGACGATCATAAGACCACTGAAGCTTTCTTT
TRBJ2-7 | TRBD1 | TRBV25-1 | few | CASSVPSSGTGLDEQYF | TGTGCCAGCAGTGTGCCGTCCTCCGGGACAGGGCTCGACGAGCAGTACTTC
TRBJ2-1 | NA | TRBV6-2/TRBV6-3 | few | CASTLGREQFF | TGTGCCAGCACTCTCGGACGGGAGCAGTTCTTC
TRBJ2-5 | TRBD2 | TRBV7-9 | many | CASRRTSGGPGETQYF | TGTGCCAGCAGGCGGACTAGCGGGGGGCCTGGGGAGACCCAGTACTTC
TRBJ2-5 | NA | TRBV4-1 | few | CASSQESRMLEEGETQYF | TGCGCCAGCAGCCAAGAAAGTAGAATGCTAGAGGAAGGAGAGACCCAGTACTTC
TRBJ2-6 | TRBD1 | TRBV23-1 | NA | CASPLPGTGSSGTNVLTF | TGCGCCAGCCCTCTACCCGGGACAGGGAGCTCTGGGACCAACGTCCTGACTTTC
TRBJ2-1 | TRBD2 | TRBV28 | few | CASSLGFRGLALYPDEQFF | TGTGCCAGCAGTTTAGGCTTCAGGGGACTAGCCCTTTATCCCGATGAGCAGTTCTTC
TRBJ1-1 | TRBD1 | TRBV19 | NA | CASIKQGKTEAFF | TGTGCCAGTATCAAACAGGGGAAAACTGAAGCTTTCTTT
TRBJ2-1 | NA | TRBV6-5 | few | CASSYPGIPVNEQFF | TGTGCCAGCAGTTACCCAGGGATTCCTGTAAATGAGCAGTTCTTC
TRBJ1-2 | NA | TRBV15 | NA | CATTPGRGDGYTF | TGTGCCACCACCCCGGGGAGGGGAGATGGCTACACCTTC
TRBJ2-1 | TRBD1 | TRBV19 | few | CASILTGTGDHNEQFF | TGTGCCAGTATCTTAACCGGGACAGGAGACCACAATGAGCAGTTCTTC
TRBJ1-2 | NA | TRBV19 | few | CASSADWGYTF | TGTGCCAGTAGTGCCGACTGGGGCTACACCTTC
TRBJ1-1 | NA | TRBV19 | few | CASRWTEETEAFF | TGTGCCAGTAGATGGACAGAGGAGACTGAAGCTTTCTTT
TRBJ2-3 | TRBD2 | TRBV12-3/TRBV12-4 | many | CASSLTAGGTSSTDTQYF | TGTGCCAGCAGTTTAACGGCGGGGGGCACCTCTAGCACAGATACGCAGTATTTT
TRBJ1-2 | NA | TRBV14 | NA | CASSRTEFYGYTF | TGTGCCAGCAGCCGGACAGAATTCTATGGCTACACCTTC
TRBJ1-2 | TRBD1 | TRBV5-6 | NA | CASSSGTGPSFYGYTF | TGTGCCAGCAGCTCTGGGACAGGGCCCTCTTTTTATGGCTACACCTTC
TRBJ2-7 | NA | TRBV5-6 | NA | CASSFSGAAYEQYF | TGTGCCAGCAGCTTCAGTGGGGCCGCCTACGAGCAGTACTTC
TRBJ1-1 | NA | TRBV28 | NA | CASSLLQALATEAFF | TGTGCCAGCAGTTTATTGCAGGCTCTGGCCACTGAAGCTTTCTTT
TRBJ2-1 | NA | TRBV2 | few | CASRQNSGLGFNEQFF | TGTGCCAGCAGACAAAACAGCGGGTTGGGCTTCAATGAGCAGTTCTTC
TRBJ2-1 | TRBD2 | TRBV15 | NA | CATSRDTGGVRGEQFF | TGTGCCACCAGCAGAGATACGGGGGGGGTTAGGGGTGAGCAGTTCTTC
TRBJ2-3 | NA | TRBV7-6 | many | CASSPLDSTDTQYF | TGTGCCAGCAGCCCTTTGGACAGCACAGATACGCAGTATTTT
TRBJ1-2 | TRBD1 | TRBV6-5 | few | CASSYFGTGDGYTF | TGTGCCAGCAGTTACTTCGGGACAGGGGATGGCTACACCTTC
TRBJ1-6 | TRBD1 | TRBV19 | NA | CASSQQGAYNSPLHF | TGTGCCAGTAGCCAACAGGGGGCCTATAATTCACCCCTCCACTTT
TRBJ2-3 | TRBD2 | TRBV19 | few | CASSIAGLATGTDTQYF | TGTGCCAGTAGTATCGCGGGACTAGCGACAGGCACAGATACGCAGTATTTT
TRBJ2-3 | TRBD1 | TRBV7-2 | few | CASSLPGQGILTDTQYF | TGTGCCAGCAGCTTGCCGGGACAGGGAATCTTGACAGATACGCAGTATTTT
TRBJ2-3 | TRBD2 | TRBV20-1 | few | CSAVLSGGARWADTQYF | TGCAGTGCTGTCTTGAGCGGGGGGGCTAGGTGGGCAGATACGCAGTATTTT
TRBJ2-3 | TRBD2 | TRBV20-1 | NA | CSALSAGGLFRWADTQYF | TGCAGTGCCCTCTCCGCGGGGGGGCTTTTTCGGTGGGCAGATACGCAGTATTTT
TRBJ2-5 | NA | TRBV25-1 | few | CASSEQRETQYF | TGTGCCAGCAGTGAACAGAGGGAGACCCAGTACTTC
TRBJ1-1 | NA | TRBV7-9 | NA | CASTTPLKGRNTEAFF | TGTGCCAGCACCACTCCTTTGAAAGGGCGGAACACTGAAGCTTTCTTT
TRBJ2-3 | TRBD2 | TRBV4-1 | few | CASSQDQSGGTTDTQYF | TGCGCCAGCAGCCAAGATCAGAGCGGGGGGACTACAGATACGCAGTATTTT
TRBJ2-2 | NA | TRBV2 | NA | CASSTDAGGGSGELFF | TGTGCCAGCAGTACCGATGCAGGAGGGGGATCCGGGGAGCTGTTTTTT
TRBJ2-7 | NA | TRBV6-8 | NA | CASSYSSFGGSKNELYF | TGTGCCAGCAGTTACAGTAGTTTTGGGGGAAGTAAGAACGAGCTGTACTTC
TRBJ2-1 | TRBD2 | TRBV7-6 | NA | CASSLRGSGDSYNEQFF | TGTGCCAGCAGCTTAAGGGGTAGCGGGGACTCCTACAATGAGCAGTTCTTC
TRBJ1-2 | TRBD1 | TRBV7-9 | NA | CASSLRDRSYDYTF | TGTGCCAGCAGCCTTCGGGACAGGAGCTATGACTACACCTTC
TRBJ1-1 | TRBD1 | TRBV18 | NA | CASSPPRQGNTEAFF | TGTGCCAGCTCACCACCGAGACAGGGGAACACTGAAGCTTTCTTT
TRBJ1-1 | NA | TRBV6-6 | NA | CASSYPGPLNTEAFF | TGTGCCAGCAGTTACCCCGGACCGCTGAACACTGAAGCTTTCTTT
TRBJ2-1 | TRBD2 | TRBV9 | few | CAGSSGDNEQFF | TGTGCCGGGTCCAGCGGGGACAATGAGCAGTTCTTC
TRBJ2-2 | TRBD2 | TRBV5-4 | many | CASSPLAGGGTGELFF | TGTGCCAGCAGTCCACTAGCGGGGGGGGGTACCGGGGAGCTGTTTTTT
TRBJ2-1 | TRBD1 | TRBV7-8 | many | CASSTGDNEQFF | TGTGCCAGCAGCACAGGGGACAATGAGCAGTTCTTC
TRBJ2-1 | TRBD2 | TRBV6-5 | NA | CASSYSSLAGGKEQFF | TGTGCCAGCAGTTACTCCTCCCTAGCGGGGGGGAAAGAGCAGTTCTTC
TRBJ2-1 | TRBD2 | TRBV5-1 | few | CASSPGSLAGLYNEQFF | TGCGCCAGCAGCCCCGGAAGTCTAGCGGGGTTATACAATGAGCAGTTCTTC
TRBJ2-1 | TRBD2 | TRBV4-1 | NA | CASSQVRGGASSYNEQFF | TGCGCCAGCAGCCAAGTCCGCGGGGGGGCCTCGTCCTACAATGAGCAGTTCTTC
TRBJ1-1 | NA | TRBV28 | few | CASRSREGAEAFF | TGTGCCAGCAGGTCCAGGGAAGGGGCTGAAGCTTTCTTT
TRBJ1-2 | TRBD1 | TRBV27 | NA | CASRAWTGDGYGYTF | TGTGCCAGCAGAGCCTGGACAGGGGACGGCTATGGCTACACCTTC
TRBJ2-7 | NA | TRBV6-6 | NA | CASSVTQGLFYEQYF | TGTGCCAGCAGTGTTACACAGGGTTTATTCTACGAGCAGTACTTC